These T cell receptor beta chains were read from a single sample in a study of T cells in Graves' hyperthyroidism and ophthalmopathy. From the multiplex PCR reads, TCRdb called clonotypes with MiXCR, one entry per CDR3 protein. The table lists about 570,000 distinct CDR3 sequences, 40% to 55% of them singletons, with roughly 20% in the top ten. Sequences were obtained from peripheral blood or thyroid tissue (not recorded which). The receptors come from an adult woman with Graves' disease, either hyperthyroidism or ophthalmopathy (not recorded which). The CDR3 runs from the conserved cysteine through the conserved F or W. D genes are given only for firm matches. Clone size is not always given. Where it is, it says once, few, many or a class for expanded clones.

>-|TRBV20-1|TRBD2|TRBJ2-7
CSARPPTSGRSYEQYF
TGCAGTGCTAGACCCCCGACTAGCGGGAGATCCTACGAGCAGTACTTC
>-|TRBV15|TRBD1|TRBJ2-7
CATSRGGQGYEQYF
TGTGCCACCAGCAGAGGAGGACAGGGCTACGAGCAGTACTTC
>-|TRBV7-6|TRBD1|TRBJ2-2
CASSGSGQGVSGELFF
TGTGCCAGCAGCGGATCGGGACAGGGGGTCAGCGGGGAGCTGTTTTTT
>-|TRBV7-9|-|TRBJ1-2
CASTPNANYGYTF
TGTGCCAGCACCCCCAACGCTAACTATGGCTACACCTTC
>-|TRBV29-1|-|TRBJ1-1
CSLVGGHTEAFF
TGCAGCTTGGTTGGGGGGCACACTGAAGCTTTCTTT
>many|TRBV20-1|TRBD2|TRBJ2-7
CSAGGGLADRTYEQYF
TGCAGTGCTGGGGGGGGACTAGCGGATCGGACCTACGAGCAGTACTTC
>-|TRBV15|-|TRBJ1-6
CATSRDPARGDNSPLHF
TGTGCCACCAGCAGAGACCCAGCCAGGGGCGATAATTCACCCCTCCACTTT
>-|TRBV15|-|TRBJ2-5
CATSRGQGGDQAQYF
TGTGCCACCAGCAGAGGACAGGGAGGGGATCAGGCCCAGTACTTC
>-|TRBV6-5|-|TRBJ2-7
CASSYTLGTPSYEQYF
TGTGCCAGCAGTTACACACTCGGGACACCCTCCTACGAGCAGTACTTC
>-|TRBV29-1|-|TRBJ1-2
CSVEGVNGSSGYGYTF
TGCAGCGTTGAAGGGGTAAACGGCTCCTCGGGCTATGGCTACACCTTC
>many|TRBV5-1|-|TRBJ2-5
CASSLSPNSQETQYF
TGCGCCAGCAGCTTGTCTCCTAATTCACAAGAGACCCAGTACTTC
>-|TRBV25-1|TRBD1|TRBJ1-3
CASRGQGVYTIYF
TGTGCCAGCAGGGGACAGGGGGTATACACCATATATTTT
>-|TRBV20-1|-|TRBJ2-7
CSASTQGSYEQYF
TGCAGTGCTAGTACACAGGGTTCCTACGAGCAGTACTTC
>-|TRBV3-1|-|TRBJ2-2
CASSHGWTDTGELFF
TGTGCCAGCAGCCATGGGTGGACGGACACCGGGGAGCTGTTTTTT
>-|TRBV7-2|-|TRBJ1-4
CASSPGGSGNEKLFF
TGTGCCAGCAGCCCCGGAGGGTCGGGTAATGAAAAACTGTTTTTT
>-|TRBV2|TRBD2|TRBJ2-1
CASSESGAGTSGNNEQFF
TGTGCCAGCAGTGAATCCGGTGCCGGGACTAGCGGGAACAATGAGCAGTTCTTC
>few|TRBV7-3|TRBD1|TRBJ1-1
CASSFDREAEAFF
TGTGCCAGCAGCTTTGACAGGGAAGCTGAAGCTTTCTTT
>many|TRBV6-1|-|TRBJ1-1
CASWRGAEAFF
TGTGCCAGCTGGCGGGGAGCTGAAGCTTTCTTT
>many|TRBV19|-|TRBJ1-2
CASTGARGYGYTF
TGTGCCAGTACGGGGGCTCGGGGTTATGGCTACACCTTC
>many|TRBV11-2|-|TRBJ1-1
CASSLSPGGNTEAFF
TGTGCCAGCAGCTTGTCGCCGGGGGGGAACACTGAAGCTTTCTTT
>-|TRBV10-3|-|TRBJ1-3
CAISDRQDSSGNTIYF
TGTGCCATCAGTGATCGACAGGACTCATCTGGAAACACCATATATTTT
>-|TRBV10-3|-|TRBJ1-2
CATETDVGYGYTF
TGTGCCACGGAAACCGATGTAGGCTATGGCTACACCTTC
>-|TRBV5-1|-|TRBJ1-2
CASTPWGGFDGYTF
TGCGCCAGCACCCCTTGGGGGGGTTTCGATGGCTACACCTTC
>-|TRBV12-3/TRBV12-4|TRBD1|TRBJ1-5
CASGGQNSNQPQHF
TGTGCCAGCGGGGGACAGAATAGCAATCAGCCCCAGCATTTT
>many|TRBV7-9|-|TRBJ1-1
CASRTSTRGEGNTEAFF
TGTGCCAGCAGAACTTCAACAAGGGGAGAAGGGAACACTGAAGCTTTCTTT
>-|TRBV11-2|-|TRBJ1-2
CASSLAAVAANYGYTF
TGTGCCAGCAGCTTAGCGGCCGTGGCAGCCAACTATGGCTACACCTTC
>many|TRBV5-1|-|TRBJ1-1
CASHYEGMNTEAFF
TGCGCCAGCCACTACGAGGGGATGAACACTGAAGCTTTCTTT
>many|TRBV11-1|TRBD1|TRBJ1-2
CASSYYRGSSGYTF
TGTGCCAGCAGCTACTACAGGGGTTCCAGTGGCTACACCTTC
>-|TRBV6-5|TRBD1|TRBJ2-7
CASSYSTSGGRREQYF
TGTGCCAGCAGTTACTCGACGTCAGGGGGACGTCGGGAGCAGTACTTC
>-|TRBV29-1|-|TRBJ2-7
CSVNLGLALGEQYF
TGCAGCGTTAACTTAGGGCTAGCCCTTGGGGAGCAGTACTTC
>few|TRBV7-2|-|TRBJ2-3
CASSLRGADTQYF
TGTGCCAGCAGCTTGAGGGGGGCAGATACGCAGTATTTT
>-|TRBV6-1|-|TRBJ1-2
CASRPPALSGYTF
TGTGCCAGCCGACCGCCGGCACTATCTGGCTACACCTTC
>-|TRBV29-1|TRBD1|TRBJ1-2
CSDGTALGYTF
TGCAGCGACGGGACAGCTTTGGGCTACACCTTC
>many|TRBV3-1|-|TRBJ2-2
CASERAGELFF
TGTGCCAGCGAAAGGGCCGGGGAGCTGTTTTTT
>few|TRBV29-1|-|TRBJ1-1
CSVGGRSVAFF
TGCAGCGTTGGGGGGCGATCGGTAGCTTTCTTT
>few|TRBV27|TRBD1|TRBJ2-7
CASSLIQGDYEQYF
TGTGCCAGCAGTTTAATCCAGGGGGACTACGAGCAGTACTTC
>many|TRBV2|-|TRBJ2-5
CASSVDPRTQYF
TGTGCCAGCAGCGTAGACCCGAGGACCCAGTACTTC
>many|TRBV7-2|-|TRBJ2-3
CASSGRGDTQYF
TGTGCCAGCAGCGGGAGGGGGGATACGCAGTATTTT
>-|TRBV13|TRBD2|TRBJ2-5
CASSWTSGRQETQYF
TGTGCCAGCAGCTGGACTAGCGGGAGACAAGAGACCCAGTACTTC
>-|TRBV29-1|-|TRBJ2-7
CSVEDRGTPRVEQYF
TGCAGCGTTGAAGATCGGGGAACGCCCCGTGTCGAGCAGTACTTC
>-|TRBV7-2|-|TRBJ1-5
CASSLAGGNEPQHF
TGTGCCAGCAGCCTAGCGGGGGGCAATGAGCCCCAGCATTTT
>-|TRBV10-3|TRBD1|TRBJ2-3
CAISESKGQGTDTQYF
TGTGCCATCAGTGAGTCGAAAGGACAGGGAACAGATACGCAGTATTTT